This T cell receptor beta chain was documented in a study of T cells after yellow fever vaccination. Trimming cost V 4 bases and J 1 base, with 12 bases left between them. The germline V gene encodes CDR1 SGHTA and CDR2 FQGNSA. The CDR3 covers 15 residues. This clonotype has at least ten counts. TCRdb passed the 5' RACE reads through MiXCR, listing each CDR3 protein once. The repertoire has 250,000 to 400,000 distinct CDR3 sequences, around 4.5% of them found once; the top ten carry 15% to 20%. The chain combines TRBV7-2 with TRBJ2-3; D is undetermined. This sample comprised PBMCs, obtained 15 days after the yellow fever booster vaccination. This sequence was found in a man between 18 and 29 years old who received the YFV17D yellow fever vaccine. The chain's CDR3 is CASSSDSMGTDTQYF. The CDR3 DNA follows: TGTGCCAGCAGCTCCGATAGCATGGGCACAGATACGCAGTATTTT. The variable domain in full, completed from reference TRBV7-2 and TRBJ2-3, reads GAGVSQSPSNKVTEKGKDVELRCDPISGHTALYWYRQSLGQGLEFLIYFQGNSAPDKSGLPSDRFSAERTGGSVSTLTIQRTQQEDSAVYLCASSSDSMGTDTQYFGPGTRLTVL.